These 27 T cell receptor beta chains came from one sample sequenced in a study of blood T cell repertoires in COVID-19 (dated by TCRdb to about 2020). Libraries were made using the immunoSEQ multiplex PCR assay. TCRdb re-hosts the immuneACCESS table, in-frame sequences only. Its copies lack some clones; in the studies checked, an unresolved V gene accounts for under half of them, and the cause for the rest is not known. The sample data list about 190,000 clones, and approximately 90% of these were observed just once. The biggest ten clones account for about 1.1% of the sample. The sequencing sample was made of peripheral blood. Receptors originate from a man aged 25 to 40 with acute or convalescent COVID-19.

The chain joins TRBV7-9 to TRBJ2-7; possibly TRBD2 for D (6 bases). The CDR3 length is 13 residues. Germline loops: CDR1 SEHNR, CDR2 FQNEAQ (reference sequence). V was trimmed by 6 bases and J by 0 bases, leaving 9 bases between them. CDR3 nucleotide sequence: TGTGCCAGCAGTGCCGGGGGCTCCTACGAGCAGTACTTC. This encodes CASSAGGSYEQYF.

The rearrangement joins TRBV5-1 to TRBJ1-1; 10 nucleotides line up with TRBD1. The CDR3 length is 16 residues. Germline loops: CDR1 SGHRS, CDR2 YFSETQ. V was pared by 7 bases and J by 4 bases, with 13 bases of the junction left unmatched. The CDR3 DNA reads as TGCGCCAGCCGACGACAGGGGGCTCTTCAATCCACTGAAGCTTTCTTT. Protein: CASRRQGALQSTEAFF.

The DNA of the CDR3 is TGTGCCAGCAAGAGGACAAACAATATCAACTATGGCTACACCTTC. Encoded protein: CASKRTNNINYGYTF. The rearrangement links TRBV3-1 (or the pseudogene TRBV3-2) to TRBJ1-2; D may be TRBD1 (5 bases). Germline V gives CDR1 LGHDT, CDR2 YNNKEL (reference sequence). The CDR3 totals 15 residues. V dropped 7 bases and J dropped 2 bases, with 17 bases sitting between them.

The chain combines TRBV2 with TRBJ1-1, with TRBD1 identical over 8 bases. The CDR3 contains 12 residues. Germline V gives CDR1 SNHLY, CDR2 FYNNEI. Trimming cost V 6 bases and J 11 bases; bases outside gene matches: 8. CDR3 nucleotide sequence: TGTGCCAGCAGATCAGGGGGCGATTCGGCTTTCTTT. Encoded protein: CASRSGGDSAFF. Full variable domain (rest looked up from reference TRBV2 and TRBJ1-1): EPEVTQTPSHQVTQMGQEVILRCVPISNHLYFYWYRQILGQKVEFLVSFYNNEISEKSEIFDDQFSVERPDGSNFTLKIRSTKLEDSAMYFCASRSGGDSAFFGQGTRLTVV.

J is TRBJ2-2 and V is TRBV12-3 or TRBV12-4; D is perhaps TRBD1 (5 bases). The CDR3 totals 13 residues. The V end lost 6 bases, the J end lost 9 bases, and 14 bases lay between the germline ends. In DNA, the CDR3 is TGTGCCAGCAGGTCAGGGATCCTTAGGGAGCTGTTTTTT. The encoded protein is CASRSGILRELFF.

The J gene is TRBJ2-5, the V gene TRBV7-6; possible D gene TRBD1, 5 bases. The CDR3 runs 15 residues. CDR1 and CDR2 from the germline V gene are SGHVS and FNYEAQ. Deletions cut 6 bases from V and 1 base from J, with 15 bases between. The CDR3 region is CASRAAWGLQETQYF. The CDR3 DNA reads as TGTGCCAGCAGGGCTGCCTGGGGCCTCCAAGAGACCCAGTACTTC.

This clone was seen a single time. The chain links TRBV21-1 to TRBJ1-5; the table names TRBD1, a call not compared with the DNA. TRBV21-1 is listed as a pseudogene. The CDR3 consists of 18 residues. CDR3 nucleotide sequence: TGTGCCAGCTTATCGATCCGGCCCGGGACAGGGGGCAATCAGCCCCAGCATTTT. This codes for CASLSIRPGTGGNQPQHF.

This clone was seen just once. The V gene is TRBV5-6, the J gene TRBJ1-1; D uncertain. With 4 bases removed from V and 3 bases from J, the gap between germline ends came to 7 bases. CDR1 and CDR2 from the germline V gene are SGHDT and YYEEEE. The CDR3 has 12 amino acids. This CDR3 reads CASSRRDTEAFF. The CDR3 region has the DNA TGTGCCAGCAGCCGGAGGGACACTGAAGCTTTCTTT.

This clone was found once. The chain is built from TRBV9 and TRBJ1-2; 7 bases are shared with TRBD1. Germline CDR1 is SGDLS and CDR2 is YYNGEE. The CDR3 covers 15 residues. The V and J ends lost 0 bases and 2 bases, in that order; junction bases with no gene match: 4. The CDR3 region has the DNA TGTGCCAGCAGCGTAGTCGGAGGGGGCAACTATGGCTACACCTTC. The encoded protein is CASSVVGGGNYGYTF.

The rearrangement uses TRBV6-1 and TRBJ1-2, with 8 bases identical to TRBD1. The CDR3 extends over 14 amino acids. The junction had 1 base not matched to a gene; V was cut back by 1 base and J by 3 bases. Germline V lookup: CDR1 MNHNS, CDR2 SASEGT. In DNA, the CDR3 is TGTGCCAGCAGTGAAGTGGACAGGGACTATGGCTACACCTTC. It encodes CASSEVDRDYGYTF.

The gene calls are TRBV30 and TRBJ1-2; D may be TRBD1 (6 bases). The CDR3 has 13 amino acids. V was pared by 4 bases and J by 2 bases, with 11 bases between. The germline V gene encodes CDR1 GTSNPN and CDR2 SVGIG (reference sequence). The CDR3 protein is CAWTLGQNYGYTF. CDR3 coding DNA: TGTGCCTGGACCCTTGGACAGAACTATGGCTACACCTTC.

This sequence joins TRBV28 and TRBJ1-5; D gene unclear. This CDR3 spans 15 amino acids. Germline loops: CDR1 MDHEN, CDR2 SYDVKM. V was cut by 5 bases and J by 0 bases, with 11 bases left in between. Here the CDR3 DNA reads TGTGCCAGCAGTACGACTGAATATAGCAATCAGCCCCAGCATTTT. It codes for CASSTTEYSNQPQHF.

V gene TRBV11-2 combines with J gene TRBJ2-5; tentatively, D is TRBD1 (5 bases). The CDR3 spans 13 residues. Germline V gene sequence: CDR1 SGHAT, CDR2 FQNNGV. With 5 bases removed from V and 1 base from J, the gap between germline ends came to 8 bases. CDR3: CASSQGSQETQYF. The CDR3 DNA follows: TGTGCCAGCAGCCAGGGATCCCAAGAGACCCAGTACTTC.

This chain joins TRBV19 and TRBJ2-1; no firm D call. V shed 3 bases and J shed 5 bases, with 8 bases lying between them. In germline, CDR1 is LNHDA, CDR2 SQIVND (reference sequence). This CDR3 contains 13 residues. As DNA, the CDR3 is TGTGCCAGTAGTATCGTGACAAACAATGAGCAGTTCTTC. It translates to CASSIVTNNEQFF.

This sequence joins TRBV29-1 and TRBJ2-1; TRBD1 matches 8 bases. Trimming cost V 4 bases and J 7 bases; bases outside gene matches: 15. This CDR3 region has 16 residues. Germline V gene lookup returns CDR1 SQVTM and CDR2 ANQGSEA. The CDR3 spells CSVVDREGMYRNEQFF. CDR3 bases: TGCAGCGTTGTGGACAGGGAAGGAATGTACAGGAATGAGCAGTTCTTC.

The genes are TRBV24-1 and TRBJ1-5; tentative D call: TRBD1 (6 bases). The CDR3 length is 16 residues. Trimming shortened V by 4 bases and J by 3 bases, and 15 bases separated the two germline ends. Germline V gene sequence: CDR1 KGHDR, CDR2 SFDVKD. The CDR3 spells CATSDRTGYDNQPQHF. DNA for the CDR3: TGTGCCACCAGTGACCGTACAGGGTATGACAATCAGCCCCAGCATTTT.

This clone was observed a single time. The chain links TRBV28 to TRBJ2-1; the D gene is possibly TRBD1 (6 bases). CDR1 and CDR2 from the germline V gene are MDHEN and SYDVKM. The CDR3 consists of 16 residues. Between the trimmed V and J ends, which lost 7 bases and 9 bases, there was a span of 25 bases. The CDR3 reads CASTFRTANGYGEQFF. The CDR3 nucleotides are TGTGCCAGCACTTTTAGGACAGCCAACGGGTACGGTGAGCAGTTCTTC.

The chain carries TRBV5-1 and TRBJ1-4, with a possible D match to TRBD1 (6 bases). This CDR3 is 14 amino acids long. Trimming removed 3 bases from V and 5 bases from J, with 11 bases in between. The V gene's germline CDR1 is SGHRS and CDR2 YFSETQ. CDR3 in DNA: TGCGCCAGCAGCTGGGGGCCGGTGAATGAAAAACTGTTTTTT. It yields the protein CASSWGPVNEKLFF. The full variable domain, completed using reference TRBV5-1 and TRBJ1-4, is KAGVTQTPRYLIKTRGQQVTLSCSPISGHRSVSWYQQTPGQGLQFLFEYFSETQRNKGNFPGRFSGRQFSNSRSEMNVSTLELGDSALYLCASSWGPVNEKLFFGSGTQLSVL.

V is TRBV5-4 and J is TRBJ2-5, with TRBD1 matching 9 bases. Germline CDR1 is SGHNT and CDR2 is YYREEE (reference sequence). CDR3 length: 15 residues. Trimming cost V 4 bases and J 4 bases; bases outside gene matches: 8. CDR3 sequence: CASSPQGARAETQYF. The CDR3 DNA follows: TGTGCCAGCAGCCCACAGGGGGCCCGAGCAGAGACCCAGTACTTC.

The genes are TRBV29-1 and TRBJ2-2; possibly TRBD1 for D (6 bases). Germline V gene data show CDR1 as SQVTM and CDR2 as ANQGSEA. The CDR3 totals 14 residues. V was clipped by 5 bases and J by 0 bases, with 10 bases between them. The chain's CDR3 is CSVQGGANTGELFF. The CDR3 DNA sequence: TGCAGCGTTCAAGGGGGAGCGAACACCGGGGAGCTGTTTTTT.

The chain carries TRBV7-8 and TRBJ2-7; D possibly corresponds to TRBD2 (6 bases). The CDR3 has 14 residues. Germline CDR1 SGHVS, CDR2 FQNEAQ. Trimming shortened V by 0 bases and J by 3 bases, and 9 bases separated the two germline ends. The CDR3 DNA reads TGTGCCAGCAGCTTAGCTGGGACTTACTACGAGCAGTACTTC. Translation: CASSLAGTYYEQYF.

J is TRBJ1-2 and V is TRBV10-1; D gene unclear. The CDR3 extends over 17 amino acids. Germline values: CDR1 WNHNN, CDR2 SYGVQD (reference sequence). Trimming pared 7 bases from V and 0 bases from J, leaving 21 bases between. The CDR3 region has the DNA TGCGCCAGCATTACCACTCATAACGAGCAGGCTAACTATGGCTACACCTTC. This gives the protein CASITTHNEQANYGYTF.

In DNA form, the CDR3 reads TGCGCCAGCAGCTTGGGGGGGACAGCCCCAAACACTGAAGCTTTCTTT. It yields the protein CASSLGGTAPNTEAFF. The chain couples TRBV5-1 to TRBJ1-1; 7 nucleotides agree with TRBD1. Germline trimming cut 0 bases from V and 2 bases from J; bases unmatched to any gene: 7. This CDR3 has 16 residues. Germline V CDR1 and CDR2: SGHRS, YFSETQ.

V gene TRBV5-1 combines with J gene TRBJ2-3; 16 bases are shared with TRBD2. The CDR3 runs 17 residues. CDR1 and CDR2 (germline): SGHRS, YFSETQ. V lost 3 bases, J lost 6 bases, and 7 bases stayed unmatched. The CDR3, as DNA: TGCGCCAGCAGCTCCGGGACTAGCGGGAGGGCCAAGGATACGCAGTATTTT. Translation: CASSSGTSGRAKDTQYF.

This chain uses TRBV7-2 with TRBJ2-7, with D possibly matching TRBD2 (6 bases). The germline V and J ends were trimmed by 1 base and 7 bases, with 11 bases remaining between them. CDR3 length: 13 residues. CDR1 is SGHTA and CDR2 is FQGNSA in the germline V gene. The CDR3, as DNA: TGTGCCAGCAGCTTAGTGGGTGGGGGGGAGCAGTACTTC. Translating gives CASSLVGGGEQYF.

This chain connects TRBV6-5 to TRBJ2-7, with 11 bases matching TRBD1. The CDR3 totals 15 residues. Trimming took 5 bases from V and 6 from J; bases not matched to a gene: 9. The germline V gene encodes CDR1 MNHEY and CDR2 SVGAGI. The CDR3 sequence: CASSPSGTGGPEQYF. Here the CDR3 DNA reads TGTGCCAGCAGTCCCTCAGGGACAGGGGGTCCCGAGCAGTACTTC.

The chain couples TRBV2 to TRBJ1-3; TRBD1 aligns across 12 bases. CDR3 length: 14 residues. Germline CDR1 reads SNHLY; CDR2 reads FYNNEI. V shed 6 bases and J 8 bases; nucleotides not matched to a gene: 5. The CDR3: CASRGTGGADTIYF. DNA of the CDR3: TGTGCCAGCAGGGGGACAGGGGGCGCAGACACCATATATTTT.